What follows are 26 T cell receptor beta chains derived from one specimen sequenced in a study of blood T cell repertoires in COVID-19. The protocol was immunoSEQ multiplex PCR, while the TCRdb copy is restricted to in-frame clones and leaves out a portion. The table lists 180,000 or so clones, about 80% of them singletons, with around 7% in the top ten. Sequences were obtained from PBMCs or T cells enriched from blood (not recorded which). Receptors originate from a man aged 40-55 years who had recovered from COVID-19.

The chain combines TRBV11-2 with TRBJ2-1; D is ambiguous. This CDR3 has 12 amino acids. Trimming pared 6 bases from V and 5 bases from J, leaving 8 bases between. CDR1 and CDR2 (germline): SGHAT, FQNNGV. The CDR3 DNA reads TGTGCCAGCAGGGCTCTAGACAATGAGCAGTTCTTC. Encoded protein: CASRALDNEQFF.

V is TRBV5-1 and J is TRBJ1-1, with TRBD1 matching 10 bases. From germline, CDR1 is SGHRS and CDR2 YFSETQ. V gave up 3 bases and J gave up 0 bases; unmatched junction bases: 2. This CDR3 is built from 15 residues. DNA of the CDR3: TGCGCCAGCAGCTGGACAGGGGGAATGAACACTGAAGCTTTCTTT. Residues: CASSWTGGMNTEAFF.

This sequence joins TRBV18 and TRBJ1-2; possibly TRBD1 for D (6 bases). V was clipped by 3 bases and J by 6 bases, with 11 bases between them. CDR3 length equals 13 residues. In germline, CDR1 is KGHSH, CDR2 LQKENI. The CDR3 region has the DNA TGTGCCAGCTCACCTCAGGGGTTACATGGCTACACCTTC. This encodes CASSPQGLHGYTF.

The chain employs TRBV15 and TRBJ1-3; D is uncertain. From germline, CDR1 is LNHNV and CDR2 YYDKDF (reference sequence). V lost 3 bases to trimming and J lost 3 bases, with 3 bases between them. The CDR3 has 12 amino acids. The CDR3 nucleotides are TGTGCCACCAGCAGCCTTGGAAACACCATATATTTT. Translation: CATSSLGNTIYF. Drawing the rest from reference TRBV15 and TRBJ1-3, the complete variable domain is DAMVIQNPRYQVTQFGKPVTLSCSQTLNHNVMYWYQQKSSQAPKLLFHYYDKDFNNEADTPDNFQSRRPNTSFCFLDIRSPGLGDTAMYLCATSSLGNTIYFGEGSWLTVV.

The V call is TRBV2, the J call TRBJ2-7, with 11 bases lining up with TRBD2. The V and J ends lost 6 bases and 6 bases, in that order; junction bases with no gene match: 7. This CDR3 is 14 amino acids long. Germline V CDR1 and CDR2: SNHLY, FYNNEI. The CDR3 coding sequence is TGTGCCAGCAGCGGACTAGCGGGCCACTCCGAGCAGTACTTC. As protein: CASSGLAGHSEQYF.

The CDR3 spells CSVPARQGHEQYF. The CDR3 coding sequence is TGCAGCGTTCCGGCTCGACAGGGCCACGAGCAGTACTTC. The chain links TRBV29-1 to TRBJ2-7; 7 nucleotides agree with TRBD1. The CDR3 is 13 residues long. Germline CDR1 is SQVTM and CDR2 is ANQGSEA. The junction had 9 bases not matched to a gene; V was cut back by 5 bases and J by 5 bases.

The chain couples TRBV15 to TRBJ1-2; no clear D. The germline V and J ends were trimmed by 5 bases and 2 bases, with 24 bases remaining between them. This CDR3 contains 18 residues. Germline lookup yields CDR1 LNHNV and CDR2 YYDKDF (reference sequence). Written as DNA, the CDR3 is TGTGCCACCAGCGGGCGTATCCCGGGAAACAGCTGGAACTATGGCTACACCTTC. Protein sequence: CATSGRIPGNSWNYGYTF.

This clone was picked up one time. V usage is TRBV28 and J usage is TRBJ2-7; D may be TRBD1 (5 bases). The CDR3 is made up of 14 amino acids. Between the trimmed V and J ends, which lost 2 bases and 8 bases, there was a span of 16 bases. Per germline, CDR1 MDHEN and CDR2 SYDVKM. The CDR3 protein is CASSLRTNLDQQYF. In DNA, the CDR3 is TGTGCCAGCAGTTTACGGACAAACCTGGACCAGCAGTACTTC.

DNA of the CDR3: TGTGCCAGTAGTGCTCTAGCTACCTCGTACAATGAGCAGTTCTTC. As protein: CASSALATSYNEQFF. The rearrangement uses TRBV19 and TRBJ2-1; D may be TRBD2 (5 bases). The germline V gene encodes CDR1 LNHDA and CDR2 SQIVND (reference sequence). V was clipped by 5 bases and J by 4 bases, with 15 bases between them. The CDR3 has 15 amino acids.

This chain links TRBV24-1 with TRBJ2-1; TRBD1 agrees at 8 bases. V lost 4 bases, J lost 7 bases, and 11 bases stayed unmatched. The CDR3 is 16 amino acids. The germline gives CDR1 KGHDR, CDR2 SFDVKD. The CDR3 spells CATSEAGQGRRNEQFF. CDR3 DNA sequence: TGTGCCACCAGTGAGGCTGGACAGGGTAGGCGAAATGAGCAGTTCTTC.

The V and J genes are TRBV5-8 and TRBJ1-2; D is perhaps TRBD1 (5 bases). From germline, CDR1 is SGHTS and CDR2 YDEGEE. This CDR3 contains 13 residues. V dropped 2 bases and J dropped 1 base, with 6 bases sitting between them. This CDR3 reads CASSFRVNYGYTF. The CDR3 coding sequence is TGTGCCAGCAGCTTCAGGGTTAACTATGGCTACACCTTC.

This clone came up a few times. V is TRBV30 and J is TRBJ2-7, with unresolved D. With 0 bases removed from V and 6 bases from J, the gap between germline ends came to 18 bases. This CDR3 has 15 amino acids. The germline gives CDR1 GTSNPN, CDR2 SVGIG (reference sequence). CDR3 loop: CAWSVHAERKTEQYF. The CDR3 DNA reads as TGTGCCTGGAGTGTACATGCTGAGCGCAAAACCGAGCAGTACTTC.

On this clone: This sample also contains other DNA sequences that code for the same CDR3. This chain links TRBV5-1 with TRBJ2-1; no firm D call. V was clipped by 4 bases and J by 5 bases, with 4 bases between them. In germline, CDR1 is SGHRS, CDR2 YFSETQ. This CDR3 has 11 residues. The CDR3 protein is CASSPDNEQFF. The DNA for the CDR3 is TGCGCCAGCAGCCCCGACAATGAGCAGTTCTTC.

The V call is TRBV5-1, the J call TRBJ2-1; maybe TRBD2 (5 bases). V was shortened by 0 bases and J by 9 bases, with 10 bases between the two germline ends. Per germline, CDR1 SGHRS and CDR2 YFSETQ. There are 13 residues in the CDR3. Here the CDR3 DNA reads TGCGCCAGCAGCTTGGATAGTGGGAGTGAGCAGTTCTTC. This codes for CASSLDSGSEQFF.

This clone was recorded a few times. This sequence joins TRBV6-5 and TRBJ1-6; D not resolved. V was pared by 0 bases and J by 4 bases, with 10 bases between. Germline lookup yields CDR1 MNHEY and CDR2 SVGAGI. The CDR3 is 16 residues long. The chain's CDR3 is CASSYSARGYNSPLHF. CDR3 coding DNA: TGTGCCAGCAGTTACTCGGCCCGCGGGTATAATTCACCCCTCCACTTT.

The sample holds a few counts of this clone. The chain has TRBV28 and TRBJ1-6; D not resolved. Between the trimmed V and J ends, which lost 3 bases and 6 bases, there was a span of 12 bases. This CDR3 is 15 amino acids long. Looked up from germline, CDR1 is MDHEN and CDR2 is SYDVKM. The CDR3 spells CASSFHQGGNSPLHF. In DNA, the CDR3 is TGTGCCAGCAGTTTTCACCAAGGAGGTAATTCACCCCTCCACTTT. Filled out from reference TRBV28 and TRBJ1-6, the complete variable domain reads DVKVTQSSRYLVKRTGEKVFLECVQDMDHENMFWYRQDPGLGLRLIYFSYDVKMKEKGDIPEGYSVSREKKERFSLILESASTNQTSMYLCASSFHQGGNSPLHFGNGTRLTVT.

The rearrangement uses TRBV4-1 and TRBJ2-3; possibly TRBD1 for D (6 bases). The CDR3 runs 13 residues. Germline V gene lookup returns CDR1 MGHRA and CDR2 YSYEKL. The V end lost 1 base, the J end lost 9 bases, and 11 bases lay between the germline ends. The CDR3 bases are TGCGCCAGCAGCCAAGTTAACAGGGAAACGCAGTATTTT. Translated, it gives CASSQVNRETQYF.

The chain is built from TRBV6-5 and TRBJ1-2; D uncertain. Trimming stripped 7 bases from V and 4 bases from J, with 16 bases between. CDR3 length: 14 residues. Germline CDR1 and CDR2: MNHEY and SVGAGI. CDR3 amino acids: CASTPPPNSYGYTF. The CDR3, as DNA: TGTGCCAGCACCCCACCACCCAACTCCTATGGCTACACCTTC.

The V and J genes are TRBV23-1 and TRBJ1-6; D call uncertain. TRBV23-1 is flagged as an ORF with uncertain function. The V end lost 5 bases, the J end lost 0 bases, and 17 bases lay between the germline ends. The CDR3 spans 18 residues. As DNA, the CDR3 is TGCGCCAGCAGTTACGCCCCCCCGAACAACTCCTATAATTCACCCCTCCACTTT. As protein: CASSYAPPNNSYNSPLHF.

This clone was found a few times. This chain links TRBV3-1 (or the pseudogene TRBV3-2) with TRBJ2-1, with D possibly being TRBD1 (6 bases). The CDR3 consists of 16 residues. V lost 0 bases and J lost 6, with 15 bases in between. CDR1 is LGHDT, CDR2 YNNKEL, per germline (reference sequence). This chain's CDR3 is CASSQDARGNINEQFF. CDR3 nucleotide sequence: TGTGCCAGCAGCCAAGATGCCAGGGGAAATATCAATGAGCAGTTCTTC.

This clone was counted only a few times. This chain joins TRBV4-2 and TRBJ1-1; TRBD1 agrees at 7 bases. V dropped 2 bases and J dropped 1; count of bases not matched to a gene: 4. There are 15 residues in the CDR3. Per germline, CDR1 LGHNA and CDR2 YNFKEQ. The chain's CDR3 is CASSQPGQPNTEAFF. Here the CDR3 DNA reads TGTGCCAGCAGCCAACCGGGACAGCCGAACACTGAAGCTTTCTTT.

CDR3 residues: CASSQEGTSGSSYEQYF. The DNA for the CDR3 is TGTGCCAGCAGCCAGGAAGGGACTAGCGGGAGCTCCTACGAGCAGTACTTC. V and J are TRBV4-2 and TRBJ2-7; 14 bases agree with TRBD2. This CDR3 is built from 17 residues. CDR1 and CDR2 (germline): LGHNA, YNFKEQ. The junction had 4 bases not matched to a gene; V was cut back by 3 bases and J by 0 bases.

The chain recombines TRBV11-2 with TRBJ1-2; no reliable D call. From germline, CDR1 is SGHAT and CDR2 FQNNGV. Trimming removed 0 bases at V and 4 bases at J, with 12 bases between. The CDR3 extends over 15 amino acids. The CDR3 DNA follows: TGTGCCAGCAGCTTAGATGGCTCACCTGTCTATGGCTACACCTTC. Its protein is CASSLDGSPVYGYTF. The full variable domain, its missing parts supplied by reference TRBV11-2 and TRBJ1-2, is EAGVAQSPRYKIIEKRQSVAFWCNPISGHATLYWYQQILGQGPKLLIQFQNNGVVDDSQLPKDRFSAERLKGVDSTLKIQPAKLEDSAVYLCASSLDGSPVYGYTFGSGTRLTVV.

The chain uses TRBV4-1 and TRBJ1-1, with a possible D match to TRBD1 (6 bases). V was pared by 4 bases and J by 4 bases, with 16 bases between. From germline, CDR1 is MGHRA and CDR2 YSYEKL. The CDR3 covers 15 residues. The CDR3 nucleotides are TGCGCCAGCAGCCCTATGGAACAGGGTGCCACTGAAGCTTTCTTT. Encoded protein: CASSPMEQGATEAFF.

This chain joins TRBV6-5 and TRBJ1-6; D not certain. Trimming pared 2 bases from V and 7 bases from J, leaving 9 bases between. This CDR3 has 14 residues. Germline CDR1 reads MNHEY; CDR2 reads SVGAGI. The CDR3 nucleotides are TGTGCCAGCAGTTACGAGCCCCGGAATTCACCCCTCCACTTT. As protein: CASSYEPRNSPLHF.

The genes are TRBV25-1 and TRBJ1-1, with D maybe TRBD1 (6 bases). V lost 2 bases and J lost 2, with 12 bases in between. This CDR3 has 15 amino acids. In germline, CDR1 is MGHDK, CDR2 SYGVNS. This CDR3 reads CASSEGGAPNTEAFF. For the CDR3, the DNA is TGTGCCAGCAGTGAAGGGGGGGCCCCAAACACTGAAGCTTTCTTT.